A single sample is the source of the 25 T cell receptor beta chains below, sequenced in a study of Ad26.COV2.S vaccination and SARS-CoV-2 variants (dated by TCRdb to the early 2020s). The library came from the immunoSEQ multiplex PCR assay. This immuneACCESS table, as held by TCRdb, lists in-frame sequences with V and J called but not all clones. Of the missing ones, under half trace to an unresolved V gene in checked studies; the others have no known cause. This sample is represented by around 450,000 clones; 80% to 90% of them were singletons. The ten biggest clones cover 2% to 3% of the sample. In light of the paper, this sample's treatment or condition label describes: roughly 19 received Ad26.COV2.S at low or high dose, single or two shots; 5 received placebo; per-sample allocation not given. For vaccine and placebo recipients, the sequenced repertoires came from samples collected on day 63 after the first injection.

Sequencing used peripheral blood, obtained in a trial of Ad26.COV2.S vaccine versus placebo. The receptors were gathered from a person between 18 and 60 years old who received the Ad26.COV2.S COVID-19 vaccine or a placebo.

The gene calls are TRBV5-1 and TRBJ2-7, with D uncertain. V was pared by 4 bases and J by 8 bases, with 16 bases between. Germline values: CDR1 SGHRS, CDR2 YFSETQ. The CDR3 loop spans 13 amino acids. CDR3 DNA: TGCGCCAGCAGCGAGGCGAGCCCTCCCCAGCAGTACTTC. Translated: CASSEASPPQQYF. The entire variable domain, with the rest obtained from reference TRBV5-1 and TRBJ2-7, is as follows: KAGVTQTPRYLIKTRGQQVTLSCSPISGHRSVSWYQQTPGQGLQFLFEYFSETQRNKGNFPGRFSGRQFSNSRSEMNVSTLELGDSALYLCASSEASPPQQYFGPGTRLTVT.

This chain joins TRBV27 and TRBJ1-1; D gene unclear. CDR3 length equals 11 residues. In germline, CDR1 is MNHEY, CDR2 SMNVEV (reference sequence). V lost 8 bases and J 9 bases, leaving 13 bases between the germline ends. The CDR3 here is CASSDLLKAFF. The CDR3, as DNA: TGTGCCAGCTCGGACCTCCTCAAAGCTTTCTTT.

J is TRBJ2-7 and V is TRBV4-3; D is perhaps TRBD2 (6 bases). V shed 3 bases and J shed 1 base, with 16 bases lying between them. The CDR3 contains 16 residues. The germline V gene has CDR1 LGHNA and CDR2 YSLEER. This chain's CDR3 is CASSHVWGDGSYEQYF. For the CDR3, the DNA is TGCGCCAGCAGCCATGTCTGGGGGGACGGGTCCTACGAGCAGTACTTC.

This chain joins TRBV5-6 and TRBJ1-3; D gene uncertain. Germline V CDR1 and CDR2: SGHDT, YYEEEE. CDR3 length: 15 residues. V was trimmed by 0 bases and J by 0 bases, leaving 7 bases between them. CDR3 in DNA: TGTGCCAGCAGCTTGGGAGTAATCTCTGGAAACACCATATATTTT. Encoded protein: CASSLGVISGNTIYF.

The chain recombines TRBV28 with TRBJ2-3; unclear D gene. The germline V and J ends were trimmed by 2 bases and 0 bases, with 3 bases remaining between them. Germline CDR1 is MDHEN and CDR2 is SYDVKM. This CDR3 contains 13 residues. The CDR3 is CASSLPSTDTQYF. The CDR3 DNA reads TGTGCCAGCAGTTTACCGAGCACAGATACGCAGTATTTT.

The V and J genes are TRBV2 and TRBJ1-2; the match to TRBD1 covers 9 bases. In germline, CDR1 is SNHLY, CDR2 FYNNEI. J was trimmed by 8 bases and V by 6 bases; bases with no gene match: 7. CDR3 length: 13 amino acids. CDR3 protein: CASRGTGSLGYTF. CDR3 DNA sequence: TGTGCCAGCAGGGGGACAGGGTCTTTGGGCTACACCTTC.

The chain joins TRBV5-1 to TRBJ1-5; 7 bases are a match to TRBD1. This CDR3 has 14 residues. Trimming removed 4 bases from V and 6 bases from J; junction bases left unmatched: 7. From germline, CDR1 is SGHRS and CDR2 YFSETQ. The CDR3 bases are TGCGCCAGCAGCCCGCAGGGGGACGGTCAGCCCCAGCATTTT. Its protein product is CASSPQGDGQPQHF.

The V and J genes are TRBV11-3 and TRBJ2-3; 11 bases match TRBD1. V was clipped by 3 bases and J by 9 bases; unmatched bases: 5. CDR1 and CDR2 (germline): SGHNT, YENEEA. CDR3 length: 14 amino acids. The CDR3 region has the DNA TGTGCCAGCAGCTTTGGACAGGGGGCGGGCACGCAGTATTTT. Its translation is CASSFGQGAGTQYF.

The chain combines TRBV21-1 with TRBJ2-7; TRBD2 reflects the table's D call only, with no check against the DNA. TRBV21-1 is recorded as a pseudogene. The CDR3 sequence is 14 residues long. The CDR3 spells CASSKVMRRDEQYF. The DNA of the CDR3 is TGTGCCAGCAGCAAAGTGATGCGGAGGGACGAGCAGTACTTC.

CDR3 in DNA: TGTGCCAGCAGCCTCCAATTTTCCAGGGTCGGCAATGAGCAGTTCTTC. This codes for CASSLQFSRVGNEQFF. V is TRBV3-1 (or the pseudogene TRBV3-2) and J is TRBJ2-1, with D possibly matching TRBD1 (5 bases). The CDR3 runs 16 residues. V lost 4 bases, J lost 6 bases, and 19 bases lay in between. The germline gives CDR1 LGHDT, CDR2 YNNKEL (reference sequence).

This clone appeared once. V usage is TRBV5-4 and J usage is TRBJ1-3, with unresolved D. Trimming left V 2 bases short and J 2 bases short, with 8 bases between. The CDR3 sequence is 14 residues long. The germline gives CDR1 SGHNT, CDR2 YYREEE (reference sequence). The CDR3 nucleotides are TGTGCCAGCAGCTTCCAAGGGACTGGAAACACCATATATTTT. Translating it yields CASSFQGTGNTIYF.

The chain combines TRBV19 with TRBJ2-5; 8 nucleotides agree with TRBD1. J gave up 0 bases and V 6 bases, and 12 bases lay outside the gene matches. The CDR3 covers 17 residues. Germline CDR1 and CDR2: LNHDA and SQIVND (reference sequence). As DNA, the CDR3 is TGTGCCAGTAGGGGGAGGAGAGGGACAGGAGACCAAGAGACCCAGTACTTC. Amino acid sequence: CASRGRRGTGDQETQYF.

As for this clone: The same CDR3 also results from other DNA sequences found in this sample. The chain has TRBV18 and TRBJ2-1; D is unclear. V lost 0 bases and J lost 3, with 3 bases in between. Germline CDR1 reads KGHSH; CDR2 reads LQKENI. The CDR3 length is 13 residues. The CDR3 coding sequence is TGTGCCAGCTCACCACCCAGCTACAATGAGCAGTTCTTC. Translation gives CASSPPSYNEQFF.

The genes are TRBV5-4 and TRBJ2-5; D possibly corresponds to TRBD1 (5 bases). V was shortened by 2 bases and J by 2 bases, with 10 bases between the two germline ends. The CDR3 extends over 14 amino acids. In germline, CDR1 is SGHNT, CDR2 YYREEE (reference sequence). Written as DNA, the CDR3 is TGTGCCAGCAGCTTCGACGACAGTCAAGAGACCCAGTACTTC. Protein product: CASSFDDSQETQYF.

The sample holds one count of this clone. V gene TRBV12-5 combines with J gene TRBJ2-3, with D unresolved. This CDR3 comprises 12 residues. The germline CDR1 and CDR2 sequences are LGHNT and FRNRAP. Trimming stripped 5 bases from V and 5 bases from J, with 8 bases between. CDR3 loop: CASGLTGDTQYF. Written as DNA, the CDR3 is TGTGCTAGTGGTCTGACGGGAGATACGCAGTATTTT.

The V and J genes are TRBV4-1 and TRBJ2-7; 8 nucleotides align to TRBD1. The CDR3 length is 14 residues. Germline values: CDR1 MGHRA, CDR2 YSYEKL. Trimming took 4 bases from V and 4 from J; bases not matched to a gene: 6. The CDR3 sequence: CASSRGQGRYEQYV. The DNA for the CDR3 is TGCGCCAGCAGCCGAGGACAGGGAAGGTACGAGCAGTACGTC.

CDR3 nucleotides: TGTTCCCTGGACAGGAAGAACTATGGCTACACCTTC. This sequence encodes CSLDRKNYGYTF. This rearrangement joins TRBV6-5 to TRBJ1-2; 7 bases map to TRBD1. Germline assignment: CDR1 MNHEY and CDR2 SVGAGI. This CDR3 region has 12 residues.

In nucleotides, the CDR3 is TGTGCCACTACCGGGGCCGTGATTTCGTACGTC. This gives the protein CATTGAVISYV. V and J are TRBV24-1 and TRBJ2-7, with D perhaps matching TRBD1 or TRBD2 (5 bases each). This CDR3 comprises 11 residues. Germline V gene data show CDR1 as KGHDR and CDR2 as SFDVKD. V was trimmed by 10 bases and J by 12 bases, leaving 18 bases between them.

This clone was recorded once. The chain couples TRBV7-3 to TRBJ2-1, with TRBD2 matching 11 bases. Germline trimming cut 5 bases from V and 5 bases from J; bases unmatched to any gene: 11. The CDR3 consists of 17 residues. Germline V gives CDR1 SGHTA, CDR2 FQGTGA. CDR3 amino acids: CASSGTGTSGEDNEQFF. Here the CDR3 DNA reads TGTGCCAGCAGCGGAACTGGGACTAGCGGTGAGGACAATGAGCAGTTCTTC. The full variable domain, rest sourced from reference TRBV7-3 and TRBJ2-1, is GAGVSQTPSNKVTEKGKYVELRCDPISGHTALYWYRQSLGQGPEFLIYFQGTGAADDSGLPNDRFFAVRPEGSVSTLKIQRTERGDSAVYLCASSGTGTSGEDNEQFFGPGTRLTVL.

The chain joins TRBV28 to TRBJ1-5; D is undetermined. Germline V gene lookup returns CDR1 MDHEN and CDR2 SYDVKM. V shed 3 bases and J shed 6 bases, with 18 bases lying between them. The CDR3 contains 16 residues. In nucleotides, the CDR3 is TGTGCCAGCAGTTTTGGGCCCGCACGAGAAGGTCAGCCCCAGCATTTT. Residues: CASSFGPAREGQPQHF.

This rearrangement joins TRBV6-2 or TRBV6-3 to TRBJ2-3; D remains ambiguous. Trimming pared 6 bases from V and 4 bases from J, leaving 14 bases between. Germline CDR1 MNHEY, CDR2 SVGEGT. The CDR3 sequence is 14 residues long. The CDR3 loop is CASSPVGGADTQYF. The CDR3 DNA follows: TGTGCCAGCAGCCCCGTGGGTGGGGCAGATACGCAGTATTTT.

The chain carries TRBV6-5 and TRBJ1-1; tentatively, D is TRBD1 (6 bases). The V end lost 4 bases, the J end lost 4 bases, and 16 bases lay between the germline ends. The germline V gene encodes CDR1 MNHEY and CDR2 SVGAGI. The CDR3 extends over 15 amino acids. The CDR3 here is CASSLQGIGSTEAFF. The CDR3 region has the DNA TGTGCCAGCAGTTTGCAGGGGATCGGGAGCACTGAAGCTTTCTTT.

This sequence joins TRBV27 and TRBJ2-3; possibly TRBD1 or TRBD2 for D (6 bases each). Germline values: CDR1 MNHEY, CDR2 SMNVEV (reference sequence). The germline V and J ends were trimmed by 0 bases and 2 bases, with 12 bases remaining between them. This CDR3 is 16 amino acids long. CDR3 residues: CASSLSWGAYTDTQYF. The CDR3 DNA is TGTGCCAGCAGTTTATCGTGGGGGGCTTACACAGATACGCAGTATTTT.

The V call is TRBV19, the J call TRBJ1-2, with D possibly TRBD1 on 5 matching bases. Trimming cost V 9 bases and J 0 bases, with 17 bases left between them. Germline assignment: CDR1 LNHDA and CDR2 SQIVND (reference sequence). This CDR3 spans 15 amino acids. The CDR3 DNA reads as TGTGCCAGCCAGGGTGGCCAGGCGACTAACTATGGCTACACCTTC. Translation: CASQGGQATNYGYTF.

This clone has only one observation. V gene TRBV6-5 combines with J gene TRBJ1-2; D is unclear. Germline CDR1 MNHEY, CDR2 SVGAGI. Trimming removed 5 bases at V and 4 bases at J, with 17 bases between. The CDR3 is 15 amino acids. DNA for the CDR3: TGTGCCAGCAGTAGCCGTCTCGGCCTCGGCTATGGCTACACCTTC. Protein: CASSSRLGLGYGYTF.